Presented here are 9 T cell receptor beta chains from one specimen sequenced in a study of blood T cell repertoires in COVID-19. Data came from immunoSEQ multiplex PCR; TCRdb stores just in-frame clones and leaves some out. In the table there are around 120,000 clones, around 79% of which are singletons. The material sequenced was peripheral blood. These receptors were taken from a man aged 65 to 79 with acute or convalescent COVID-19.

This clone was detected a few times. This chain uses TRBV5-4 with TRBJ1-1; D is possibly TRBD1 (5 bases). The CDR3 is made up of 14 amino acids. Germline V gives CDR1 SGHNT, CDR2 YYREEE (reference sequence). The germline V and J ends were trimmed by 4 bases and 3 bases, with 13 bases remaining between them. CDR3 nucleotide sequence: TGTGCCAGCAGCCCCCAGGGTGTTGACACTGAAGCTTTCTTT. This sequence encodes CASSPQGVDTEAFF. The full variable domain, rest sourced from reference TRBV5-4 and TRBJ1-1, is ETGVTQSPTHLIKTRGQQVTLRCSSQSGHNTVSWYQQALGQGPQFIFQYYREEENGRGNFPPRFSGLQFPNYSSELNVNALELDDSALYLCASSPQGVDTEAFFGQGTRLTVV.

The genes are TRBV5-1 and TRBJ1-2; 9 bases match TRBD1. CDR1 is SGHRS, CDR2 YFSETQ, per germline. The J segment lost 4 bases and the V segment lost 4 bases, leaving 8 bases of the junction unmatched. The CDR3 runs 15 residues. The CDR3: CASSQGQGSTYGYTF. The CDR3 bases are TGCGCCAGCAGCCAGGGACAGGGTTCAACCTATGGCTACACCTTC.

The V gene is TRBV4-3, the J gene TRBJ1-1; 8 bases match TRBD1. CDR1 is LGHNA and CDR2 is YSLEER in the germline V gene. V gave up 4 bases and J gave up 4 bases; unmatched junction bases: 5. There are 14 residues in the CDR3. The CDR3 reads CASSRQGAGTEAFF. The CDR3 coding sequence is TGCGCCAGCAGCCGTCAGGGGGCCGGCACTGAAGCTTTCTTT.

The chain combines TRBV2 with TRBJ1-1; D is unresolved. This CDR3 contains 13 residues. The germline CDR1 and CDR2 sequences are SNHLY and FYNNEI. The V gene lost 5 bases and the J gene lost 1 base, with 8 bases spanning the gap. CDR3 DNA: TGTGCCAGCAGTTCCTATGGGAACACTGAAGCTTTCTTT. It encodes CASSSYGNTEAFF.

This clone was observed once. The rearrangement links TRBV2 to TRBJ1-1; 7 bases line up with TRBD1. Per the germline V gene, CDR1 is SNHLY and CDR2 is FYNNEI. The J segment lost 3 bases and the V segment lost 3 bases, leaving 4 bases of the junction unmatched. This CDR3 has 14 residues. The CDR3 sequence: CASSEGGQYTEAFF. CDR3 coding DNA: TGTGCCAGCAGTGAGGGGGGACAGTACACTGAAGCTTTCTTT.

This chain uses TRBV3-1 (or the pseudogene TRBV3-2) with TRBJ1-6; D is possibly TRBD1 (5 bases). Germline CDR1 and CDR2: LGHDT and YNNKEL (reference sequence). Trimming took off 1 base at V and 10 bases at J, with 11 bases between the two ends. The CDR3 runs to 14 residues. The CDR3 bases are TGTGCCAGCAGCCAAGCAGGGATTGGCTCACCCCTCCACTTT. Translating it yields CASSQAGIGSPLHF.

V usage is TRBV9 and J usage is TRBJ2-1, with a possible D match to TRBD2 (5 bases). CDR1 is SGDLS and CDR2 is YYNGEE in the germline V gene. With 0 bases removed from V and 1 base from J, the gap between germline ends came to 11 bases. This CDR3 region has 16 residues. The CDR3 sequence: CASSVAGSPSYNEQFF. DNA for the CDR3: TGTGCCAGCAGCGTAGCGGGGAGCCCTTCCTACAATGAGCAGTTCTTC.

The sample holds one count of this clone. This CDR3 reads CASSANPQGTSGANVLTF. The CDR3 DNA is TGCGCCAGCAGCGCAAACCCACAGGGGACTTCTGGGGCCAACGTCCTGACTTTC. The chain carries TRBV5-1 and TRBJ2-6, with a possible D match to TRBD1 (7 bases). CDR1 is SGHRS, CDR2 YFSETQ, per germline. The CDR3 loop spans 18 amino acids. V was cut by 4 bases and J by 1 base, with 18 bases left in between.

This clone was picked up one time. V and J are TRBV3-1 (or the pseudogene TRBV3-2) and TRBJ2-2; TRBD1 matches 11 bases. Trimming at V came to 5 bases and at J to 7 bases, leaving 6 bases not matched to a gene. Per the germline V gene, CDR1 is LGHDT and CDR2 is YNNKEL (reference sequence). CDR3 length: 15 amino acids. The CDR3 is CASSTRTGGFGELFF. The CDR3, as DNA: TGTGCCAGCAGCACACGGACAGGGGGCTTCGGGGAGCTGTTTTTT.